The sequence of this TCR beta chain was determined in a study of T cell responses to AZD1222 COVID-19 vaccine. The study, taken as a whole, reports: Most donors were white British, females outnumbered males, and clonal diversity was possibly underestimated.

Generated by immunoSEQ multiplex PCR, the TCRdb table keeps only in-frame clones and is missing some. The sample carries under 140,000 clones, approximately 90% recorded once. Note on this clone: What it binds is unknown.

This material consisted of peripheral blood, taken 28 days after the second AZD1222 dose. The TCR sequence derives from an adult who received the AZD1222 COVID-19 vaccine.

The chain's CDR3 is CAWMGQMNTEAFF. The CDR3 nucleotides read TGTGCCTGGATGGGGCAGATGAACACTGAAGCTTTCTTT. The gene calls are TRBV30 and TRBJ1-1, with D perhaps TRBD1 (5 bases). The CDR3 is 13 amino acids. Trimming took 4 bases from V and 0 from J, leaving 9 bases between them. CDR1 GTSNPN and CDR2 SVGIG come from the germline V gene (reference sequence).